This T cell receptor (beta chain) was captured by sequencing in a study of blood T cells in healthy people across ages. Study-wide findings and caveats: Because sorting was not performed, PBMCs prevented conclusive naive versus antigen-experienced comparison. Long-lived donors exceeded aged donors in naive CD4+ cells and diversity.

Together with a sample-barcoded 5' primer, a J-beta primer mix was included in a second PCR lasting roughly 7 to 11 cycles. TCRdb itself ran the 5' RACE reads through MiXCR, one entry per CDR3 protein. This table has roughly 1.5 million distinct CDR3 sequences, 42% appearing once. About this clonotype: Its antigen is not identified.

The clonotype was recovered from a woman younger than 30 in good health. Sequenced material: blood.

CDR3 residues: CSVARSGGIYEQYF. The DNA of the CDR3 is TGCAGCGTTGCTCGGAGCGGCGGGATCTACGAGCAGTACTTC. The chain employs TRBV29-1 and TRBJ2-5; D is perhaps TRBD2 (6 bases). The J call could be wrong; TRBJ2-7 is a better fit for the DNA end. The CDR3 is 14 residues long. The germline gives CDR1 SQVTM, CDR2 ANQGSEA.